The 24 T cell receptor beta chains below were found in one sample sequenced in a study of blood T cell repertoires in COVID-19. Here immunoSEQ multiplex PCR was the method, and the copy in TCRdb shows in-frame clones only, minus some. The data show around 190,000 clones, more than 60% seen once. What was sequenced was peripheral blood. The source is a woman between 45 and 65 years old with acute or convalescent COVID-19.

This sequence joins TRBV7-2 and TRBJ1-2; no definite D call. The CDR3 totals 12 residues. V lost 1 base and J 9 bases, leaving 9 bases between the germline ends. CDR1 is SGHTA, CDR2 FQGNSA, per germline. The CDR3 sequence: CASSLDVSSYTF. The CDR3 coding sequence is TGTGCCAGCAGCTTAGATGTCAGTAGCTACACCTTC.

This clone was found once. The chain links TRBV10-2 to TRBJ1-4; no clear D gene. V gave up 6 bases and J gave up 8 bases, with 19 bases separating them. The CDR3 totals 15 residues. The germline gives CDR1 WSHSY, CDR2 SAAADI. CDR3 loop: CASRLSLADEEKLFF. The CDR3 DNA sequence: TGCGCCAGCAGGCTCTCGTTGGCGGATGAAGAAAAACTGTTTTTT.

V usage is TRBV19 and J usage is TRBJ2-3; 7 bases fit TRBD1. The CDR3 has 15 residues. Germline assignment: CDR1 LNHDA and CDR2 SQIVND (reference sequence). The trim removed 8 bases at V and 4 bases at J, leaving 12 bases unmatched. The CDR3, as DNA: TGTGCCAGTGCCATCAACAGGGGTTTATCAGATACGCAGTATTTT. Amino acids: CASAINRGLSDTQYF.

The CDR3 sequence: CASSLFVSGNEKLFF. The DNA of the CDR3 is TGTGCCAGCAGCTTGTTCGTTTCGGGTAATGAAAAACTGTTTTTT. The gene calls are TRBV5-5 and TRBJ1-4; D call uncertain. CDR1 and CDR2 from the germline V gene are SGHKS and YYEKEE (reference sequence). This CDR3 comprises 15 residues. V lost 1 base and J 4 bases, leaving 11 bases between the germline ends.

For the CDR3, the DNA is TGTGCCAGTGGTCGGGAGGCTAGCGGCACCGGGGAGCTGTTTTTT. This gives the protein CASGREASGTGELFF. This chain links TRBV19 with TRBJ2-2, with 7 positions matching TRBD2. This CDR3 is 15 amino acids long. The germline CDR1 and CDR2 sequences are LNHDA and SQIVND (reference sequence). The V and J ends lost 8 bases and 4 bases, in that order; junction bases with no gene match: 10. Looking up the rest from reference TRBV19 and TRBJ2-2 gives the full variable domain: DGGITQSPKYLFRKEGQNVTLSCEQNLNHDAMYWYRQDPGQGLRLIYYSQIVNDFQKGDIAEGYSVSREKKESFPLTVTSAQKNPTAFYLCASGREASGTGELFFGEGSRLTVL.

The CDR3 spells CASSYSDGTGRDYGYTF. CDR3 nucleotide sequence: TGTGCCAGCAGCTACTCAGACGGGACAGGGAGAGACTATGGCTACACCTTC. This chain uses TRBV5-5 with TRBJ1-2; the match to TRBD1 covers 9 bases. The J segment lost 3 bases and the V segment lost 3 bases, leaving 12 bases of the junction unmatched. The CDR3 is made up of 17 amino acids. Germline-derived CDR1 and CDR2 are SGHKS and YYEKEE (reference sequence).

The V gene is TRBV6-5, the J gene TRBJ2-7, with TRBD1 identical over 8 bases. Germline-derived CDR1 and CDR2 are MNHEY and SVGAGI. This CDR3 comprises 14 residues. The ends lost 4 bases at V and 2 bases at J; junction bases unmatched: 4. CDR3 bases: TGTGCCAGCAGTTCCCCGGGACAGGCCTACGAGCAGTACTTC. This gives the protein CASSSPGQAYEQYF.

The rearrangement joins TRBV10-3 to TRBJ2-3; a possible D gene is TRBD1 (6 bases). CDR1 ENHRY and CDR2 SYGVKD come from the germline V gene. V shed 4 bases and J shed 6 bases, with 11 bases lying between them. The length of the CDR3 is 13 residues. CDR3 residues: CAISATGKDTQYF. The CDR3 region has the DNA TGTGCCATCAGTGCTACAGGGAAGGATACGCAGTATTTT.

This clone was found a few times. The J gene is TRBJ1-2, the V gene TRBV18; no reliable D call. This CDR3 is 14 amino acids long. The ends were cut back, 3 bases at V and 7 bases at J, with 15 bases in the middle. Germline assignment: CDR1 KGHSH and CDR2 LQKENI. The CDR3 coding sequence is TGTGCCAGCTCACCGGCAAGAGGAACTCTTGGCTACACCTTC. Translated, it gives CASSPARGTLGYTF.

V usage is TRBV9 and J usage is TRBJ2-1; tentative D call: TRBD2 (6 bases). There are 15 residues in the CDR3. Trimming shortened V by 3 bases and J by 7 bases, and 17 bases separated the two germline ends. Germline V gene data show CDR1 as SGDLS and CDR2 as YYNGEE. The CDR3 loop reads CASSATAGFRNEQFF. As DNA, the CDR3 is TGTGCCAGCAGCGCCACGGCGGGGTTCAGAAATGAGCAGTTCTTC.

This clone has a single count. The chain has TRBV19 and TRBJ2-6; D possibly corresponds to TRBD2 (6 bases). The V and J ends lost 7 bases and 0 bases respectively, with 16 bases between them. From germline, CDR1 is LNHDA and CDR2 SQIVND (reference sequence). The CDR3 runs 17 residues. The CDR3 reads CASTRGGTISGANVLTF. CDR3 DNA sequence: TGTGCCAGTACCCGGGGAGGAACGATCTCTGGGGCCAACGTCCTGACTTTC. Complete variable domain (other parts from reference TRBV19 and TRBJ2-6): DGGITQSPKYLFRKEGQNVTLSCEQNLNHDAMYWYRQDPGQGLRLIYYSQIVNDFQKGDIAEGYSVSREKKESFPLTVTSAQKNPTAFYLCASTRGGTISGANVLTFGAGSRLTVL.

This clone was seen only a few times. V gene TRBV19 combines with J gene TRBJ1-5; the D gene is possibly TRBD1 (5 bases). V lost 1 base, J lost 0 bases, and 10 bases lay in between. This CDR3 spans 16 amino acids. Germline CDR1 is LNHDA and CDR2 is SQIVND (reference sequence). The CDR3 spells CASSIGPGYSNQPQHF. DNA of the CDR3: TGTGCCAGTAGTATAGGCCCAGGGTATAGCAATCAGCCCCAGCATTTT.

The chain employs TRBV30 and TRBJ1-6; D is possibly TRBD1 (6 bases). This CDR3 has 13 amino acids. CDR1 GTSNPN and CDR2 SVGIG come from the germline V gene (reference sequence). V lost 3 bases and J 12 bases, leaving 15 bases between the germline ends. The CDR3 loop reads CAWRRQDIGPLHF. The CDR3 DNA reads TGTGCCTGGAGGAGACAGGATATTGGACCCCTCCACTTT. The full variable domain, with the rest looked up from reference TRBV30 and TRBJ1-6, is SQTIHQWPATLVQPVGSPLSLECTVEGTSNPNLYWYRQAAGRGLQLLFYSVGIGQISSEVPQNLSASRPQDRQFILSSKKLLLSDSGFYLCAWRRQDIGPLHFGNGTRLTVT.

The V and J genes are TRBV29-1 and TRBJ1-2, with D hard to call. V was clipped by 1 base and J by 4 bases, with 7 bases between them. The CDR3 contains 12 residues. CDR1 and CDR2 from the germline V gene are SQVTM and ANQGSEA. The CDR3 DNA reads as TGCAGCGTTGAAGTAGGCGGCTATGGCTACACCTTC. Encoded protein: CSVEVGGYGYTF.

The V gene is TRBV6-5, the J gene TRBJ1-2; the D gene is possibly TRBD1 (5 bases). V was shortened by 1 base and J by 8 bases, with 11 bases between the two germline ends. CDR3 length: 13 amino acids. The germline gives CDR1 MNHEY, CDR2 SVGAGI. This CDR3 is CASSYLGGHGYTF. The CDR3 DNA reads as TGTGCCAGCAGTTACTTGGGAGGACACGGCTACACCTTC.

This chain uses TRBV24-1 with TRBJ2-1; D may be TRBD2 (6 bases). The CDR3 consists of 12 residues. CDR1 and CDR2 (germline): KGHDR, SFDVKD. Between the trimmed V and J ends, which lost 3 bases and 7 bases, there was a span of 6 bases. The CDR3 here is CATSDAGNEQFF. The CDR3 DNA reads TGTGCCACCAGTGATGCGGGAAATGAGCAGTTCTTC.

The J gene is TRBJ2-7, the V gene TRBV4-1; 7 bases match TRBD1. Unmatched junction bases numbered 7, after V lost 3 bases and J lost 2 bases. From germline, CDR1 is MGHRA and CDR2 YSYEKL. The CDR3 is 15 residues long. Written as DNA, the CDR3 is TGCGCCAGCAGCCATAAGACAGGGTCCCCCTACGAGCAGTACTTC. Residues: CASSHKTGSPYEQYF.

The CDR3 DNA reads TGTGCCAGCAGCTTAGCTATGTCCGGGACGGGGACTGCCGGGGAGCTGTTTTTT. It yields the protein CASSLAMSGTGTAGELFF. The V call is TRBV7-8, the J call TRBJ2-2; D might be TRBD2 (6 bases). Germline V CDR1 and CDR2: SGHVS, FQNEAQ. The CDR3 totals 18 residues. Trimming stripped 0 bases from V and 6 bases from J, with 20 bases between.

This chain joins TRBV6-5 and TRBJ1-1; unclear D gene. With 0 bases removed from V and 1 base from J, the gap between germline ends came to 6 bases. Germline V CDR1 and CDR2: MNHEY, SVGAGI. This CDR3 has 14 amino acids. The CDR3 nucleotides read TGTGCCAGCAGTTACTCCGGGGAGAACACTGAAGCTTTCTTT. Translated: CASSYSGENTEAFF.

V is TRBV9 and J is TRBJ1-5; D might be TRBD1 (5 bases). V lost 4 bases and J 1 base, leaving 9 bases between the germline ends. Germline V gene lookup returns CDR1 SGDLS and CDR2 YYNGEE. The CDR3 is made up of 14 amino acids. DNA for the CDR3: TGTGCCAGCAGCTCAGGGCGAAGCAATCAGCCCCAGCATTTT. Translation gives CASSSGRSNQPQHF.

The rearrangement joins TRBV4-1 to TRBJ1-5; tentatively, D is TRBD1 (6 bases). CDR1 and CDR2 (germline): MGHRA, YSYEKL. CDR3 length: 16 amino acids. The V and J ends lost 4 bases and 1 base respectively, with 14 bases between them. The CDR3 DNA reads TGCGCCAGCAGCCCTTACAGGGAGGGGAGCAATCAGCCCCAGCATTTT. Protein product: CASSPYREGSNQPQHF.

V and J are TRBV6-4 and TRBJ1-3; D gene ambiguous. The germline CDR1 and CDR2 sequences are MRHNA and SNTAGT. This CDR3 is 16 amino acids long. Between the trimmed V and J ends, which lost 2 bases and 7 bases, there was a span of 18 bases. DNA for the CDR3: TGTGCCAGCAGTGACGTAAAAGGAGTTGCACGGAACACCATATATTTT. Protein sequence: CASSDVKGVARNTIYF.

This chain uses TRBV19 with TRBJ1-5; 8 bases fit TRBD1. The ends lost 6 bases at V and 4 bases at J; junction bases unmatched: 5. The CDR3 consists of 14 residues. Per the germline V gene, CDR1 is LNHDA and CDR2 is SQIVND (reference sequence). The CDR3 region has the DNA TGTGCCAGTAGGGGGACAGGTACTAATCAGCCCCAGCATTTT. As protein: CASRGTGTNQPQHF.

The chain carries TRBV19 and TRBJ1-4, with 8 positions matching TRBD1. Unmatched junction bases numbered 13, after V lost 6 bases and J lost 7 bases. Germline loops: CDR1 LNHDA, CDR2 SQIVND (reference sequence). The CDR3 runs 16 residues. The CDR3 DNA is TGTGCCAGTAGGGGGTCTCCGGGACAGGTGTCTGAAAAACTGTTTTTT. Translated: CASRGSPGQVSEKLFF.